This T cell receptor (beta chain) was sequenced in a study of T cells after yellow fever vaccination. The CDR3 has 14 residues. V lost 1 base and J 1 base, leaving 6 bases between the germline ends. CDR1 SGHDT and CDR2 YYEEEE come from the germline V gene. This clonotype was picked up many times. TCRdb analysed the 5' RACE reads with MiXCR anew, one entry per CDR3 protein. The sample lists around 610,000 distinct CDR3 sequences, around an eighth occurring once. V usage is TRBV5-6 and J usage is TRBJ1-5; unclear D gene. The TCR originated in a man aged 25 to 40 who received the YFV17D yellow fever vaccine. This specimen was PBMCs, taken on the day of the yellow fever booster vaccination. This CDR3 reads CASSLLQSNQPQHF. CDR3 coding DNA: TGTGCCAGCAGCTTGCTACAGAGCAATCAGCCCCAGCATTTT.